This entry concerns a single T cell receptor (beta chain). Its antigen is as yet unknown. A much more abundant neighbour one base away suggests this may be a read error. Three rounds of nested PCR, following a modified ARM-PCR protocol, produced the TCRbeta library. TCRdb reprocessed the multiplex PCR reads with MiXCR, giving one entry per CDR3 protein. The table has 65,000 to 90,000 distinct CDR3 sequences, around 65% seen once. Per the germline V gene, CDR1 is KGHDR and CDR2 is SFDVKD. This CDR3 contains 20 residues. The data are from a study of tumor and adjacent non-tumor tissue in lung cancer. Study in general: Samples averaged about 3.8 million productive TCRbeta reads each.

The template was RNA from unsorted bulk tissue. Newly diagnosed lung cancer patients had thoracic surgery in China, August–late 2014, without prior chemotherapy. General study findings and limits: Tumor TCR diversity, when higher, was linked to shorter survival.

The chain combines TRBV24-1 with TRBJ2-1, with TRBD2 matching over 10 bases. This TCR was sampled from a woman in her 70s with non-small cell lung cancer. Sequencing was carried out using lung tumor tissue. The CDR3 loop is CATSDLGGSRFSGRPNEQSF. The CDR3 DNA is TGTGCCACCAGTGATTTAGGGGGTAGCCGCTTTAGCGGGAGGCCTAATGAGCAGTCCTTC.